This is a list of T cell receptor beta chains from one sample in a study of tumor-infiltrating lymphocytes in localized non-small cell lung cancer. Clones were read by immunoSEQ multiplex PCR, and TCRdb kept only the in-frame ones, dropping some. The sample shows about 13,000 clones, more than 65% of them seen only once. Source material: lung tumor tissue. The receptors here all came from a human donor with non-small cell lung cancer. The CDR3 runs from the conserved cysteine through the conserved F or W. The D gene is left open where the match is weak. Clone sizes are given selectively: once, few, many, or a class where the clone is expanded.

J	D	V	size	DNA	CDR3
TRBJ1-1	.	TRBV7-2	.	TGTGCCAGCAGCTTAGGTCAGGAGAACACTGAAGCTTTCTTT	CASSLGQENTEAFF
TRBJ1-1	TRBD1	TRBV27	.	TGTGCCAGCAGTTCTCCTGCACAGGGGGCGGGAACTGAAGCTTTCTTT	CASSSPAQGAGTEAFF
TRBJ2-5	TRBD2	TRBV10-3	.	TGTGCCATCGGTAGACTAGCGGGGGGCCAGGAGACCCAGTACTTC	CAIGRLAGGQETQYF
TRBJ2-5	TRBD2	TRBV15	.	TGTGCCACCAGCAGAGAGCGGGAGGGATGGGAGACCCAGTACTTC	CATSREREGWETQYF
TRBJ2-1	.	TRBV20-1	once	TGCAGCGTCGGGACTTTAAATGAGCAGTTCTTC	CSVGTLNEQFF
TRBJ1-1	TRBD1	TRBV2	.	TGTGCCAGCAGTGAGGGAGGGCAGGGGGAGAGGGCTTTCTTT	CASSEGGQGERAFF
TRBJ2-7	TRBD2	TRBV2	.	TGTGCCAGCAGTGATCTAGCGGGAGTCTACGAGCAGTACTTC	CASSDLAGVYEQYF
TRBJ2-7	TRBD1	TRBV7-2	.	TGTGCCAGCAGCTCTGGGACAGGGTCCCCCTACGAGCAGTACTTC	CASSSGTGSPYEQYF
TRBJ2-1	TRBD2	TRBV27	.	TGTGCCACTGGGAGCGGGGGGCCATTTAATGAGCAGTTCTTC	CATGSGGPFNEQFF
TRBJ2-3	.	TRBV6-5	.	TGTGCCAGCAGCCATCGACCGTTCACAGATACGCAGTATTTT	CASSHRPFTDTQYF
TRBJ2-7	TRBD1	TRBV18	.	TGTGCCAGCTCACAAGGGACAGGAGGACCCTACGAGCAGTACTTC	CASSQGTGGPYEQYF
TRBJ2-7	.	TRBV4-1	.	TGCGCCAGCAGCCAAGAACTCTCCGGGGCCCTCGAGCAGTACTTC	CASSQELSGALEQYF
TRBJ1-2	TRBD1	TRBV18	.	TGTGCCAGCTCAGCCGGGACAGGGGGCGCTCAGGGCTACACCTTC	CASSAGTGGAQGYTF
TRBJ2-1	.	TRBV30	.	TGTGCCTCCCGGTCGTGGAATGAGCAGTTCTTC	CASRSWNEQFF
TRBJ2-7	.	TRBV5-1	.	TGCGCCGCGGAGGGGGCGCCTGACTACGAGCAGTACTTC	CAAEGAPDYEQYF
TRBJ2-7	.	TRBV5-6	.	TGTGCCAGCAGCTACCGGACTGGACACTACGAGCAGTACTTC	CASSYRTGHYEQYF
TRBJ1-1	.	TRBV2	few	TGTGCCAGCAGTATCACCGATTGGGATACTGAAGCTTTCTTT	CASSITDWDTEAFF
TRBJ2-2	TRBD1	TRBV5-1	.	TGCGCCAGCAGCTACCAGACAGGGGAGTACACCGGGGAGCTGTTTTTT	CASSYQTGEYTGELFF
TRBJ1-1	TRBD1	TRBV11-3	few	TGTGCCAGCAGCCCTCGGGGACAGGGGCCAGAAGGAGCTTTCTTT	CASSPRGQGPEGAFF
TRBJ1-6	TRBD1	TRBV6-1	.	TGTGCCGGGAGAAGGACAGGGATGAATAATTCACCCCTCCACTTT	CAGRRTGMNNSPLHF
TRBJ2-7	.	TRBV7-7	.	TGTGCCAGCAGCTTAGTGTCCCAGCAGGGAAACTACGAGCAGTACTTC	CASSLVSQQGNYEQYF
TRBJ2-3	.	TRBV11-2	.	TGTGCCAGCAGCACAAGCACAGATACGCAGTATTTT	CASSTSTDTQYF
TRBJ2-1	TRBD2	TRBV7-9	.	TGTGCCAGCAGCTTGCGTAGCGGGACTTATGAGCAGTTCTTC	CASSLRSGTYEQFF
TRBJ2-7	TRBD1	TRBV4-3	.	TGCGCCAGCAGCGCATCCGGGACAGGGGAAAGCTACGAGCAGTACTTC	CASSASGTGESYEQYF
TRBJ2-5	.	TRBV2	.	TGTGCCAGCAGTGAGGGGCGTGGAGAGACCCAGTACTTC	CASSEGRGETQYF
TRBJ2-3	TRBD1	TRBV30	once	TGTGCCTGGAGTTTCTCAGGGGGTAGCACAGATACGCAGTATTTT	CAWSFSGGSTDTQYF
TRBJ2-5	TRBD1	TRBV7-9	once	TGTGCCAGCAGCCCCACTGGGACAGGGCCAGAGACCCAGTACTTC	CASSPTGTGPETQYF
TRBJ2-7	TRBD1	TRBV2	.	TGTGCCAGCAGCCCCCTCACAGGGGGCGGGTACGAGCAGTACTTC	CASSPLTGGGYEQYF
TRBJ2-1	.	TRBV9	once	TGTGCCAGCAGCGTTGTGGGGGGCCCCTACAATGAGCAGTTCTTC	CASSVVGGPYNEQFF
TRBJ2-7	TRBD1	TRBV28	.	TGTGCCAGCAGCCCGGGACAGAGCTCCTACGAGCAGTACTTC	CASSPGQSSYEQYF
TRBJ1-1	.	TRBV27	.	TGTGCCAGCAGCACCGACAGGATGAGGTCTGAAGCTTTCTTT	CASSTDRMRSEAFF
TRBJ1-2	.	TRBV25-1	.	TGTGCCAGCAGTAGGACAGCCGGCTATGGCTACACCTTC	CASSRTAGYGYTF
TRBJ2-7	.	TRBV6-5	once	TGTGCCAGCAAGTCCGGGACCTCATACGAGCAGTACTTC	CASKSGTSYEQYF
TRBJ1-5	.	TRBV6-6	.	TGTGCCAGCAGTTACTCGCCAGGCAATCAGCCCCAGCATTTT	CASSYSPGNQPQHF
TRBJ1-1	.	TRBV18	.	TGTGCCAGCTCACCACCGTCTCGGGCGGAGAAGACTGAAGCTTTCTTT	CASSPPSRAEKTEAFF
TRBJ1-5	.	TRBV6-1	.	TGTGCCAGCAGTGAAACTGGTCGGGGTGAGCAGCCCCAGCATTTT	CASSETGRGEQPQHF
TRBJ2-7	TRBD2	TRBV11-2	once	TGTGCCAGCAGCTCCACTCTAGCGGGGTATGACGAGCAGTACTTC	CASSSTLAGYDEQYF
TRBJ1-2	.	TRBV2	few	TGTGCCAGCAGTGGTATTCGGGGGCCGGTCGGAGGCTACACCTTC	CASSGIRGPVGGYTF
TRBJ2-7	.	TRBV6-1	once	TGTGCCAGCAGTGAGCGGGACAACTCCTACGAGCAGTACTTC	CASSERDNSYEQYF
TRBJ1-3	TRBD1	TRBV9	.	TGTGCCAGCAGCGCCTGGACGACAGGGGACTTCTCTGGAAACACCATATATTTT	CASSAWTTGDFSGNTIYF
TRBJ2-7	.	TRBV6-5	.	TGTGCCAGCAGCAATGGAGGGAGCTCCTACGAGCAGTACTTC	CASSNGGSSYEQYF
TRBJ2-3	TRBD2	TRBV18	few	TGTGCCAGCTCAGAACCGACTAGCGGCTTCACAGATACGCAGTATTTT	CASSEPTSGFTDTQYF
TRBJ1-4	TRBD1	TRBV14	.	TGTGCCAGCAGCCGCCTAGGACAGGGAACTAATGAAAAACTGTTTTTT	CASSRLGQGTNEKLFF
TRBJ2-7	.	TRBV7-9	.	TGTGCCAGCAGCTTCGGTAGACTCTCCTACGAGCAGTACTTC	CASSFGRLSYEQYF
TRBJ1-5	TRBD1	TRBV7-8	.	TGTGCCAGCAGCAAACGACCTGGGACAGGGAATAGCAATCAGCCCCAGCATTTT	CASSKRPGTGNSNQPQHF
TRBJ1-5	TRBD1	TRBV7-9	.	TGTGCCAGCAGCTTAGGGACAGGGTTGGACAATCAGCCCCAGCATTTT	CASSLGTGLDNQPQHF
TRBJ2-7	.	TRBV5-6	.	TGTGCCAGCAGCCCCCAGGGTTCAACCTACGAGCAGTACTTC	CASSPQGSTYEQYF
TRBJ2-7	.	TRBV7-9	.	TGTGCCAGCAGCTTAGCGCAAGGGGCGAGATACGAGCAGTACTTC	CASSLAQGARYEQYF
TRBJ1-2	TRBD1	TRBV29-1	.	TGCAGCATATCAATGGACAGGACCAACTATGGCTACACCTTC	CSISMDRTNYGYTF
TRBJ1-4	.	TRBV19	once	TGTGCCAGTAGTATAGCCAGGGGACCTCTTAAACTGTTTTTT	CASSIARGPLKLFF
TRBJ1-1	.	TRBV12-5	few	TGTGCTAGTGGTGAAGGGGATCGCGCGAACACTGAAGCTTTCTTT	CASGEGDRANTEAFF
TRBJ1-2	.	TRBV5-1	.	TGCGCCAGCAGCACAGGACAGTCGGACTATGGCTACACCTTC	CASSTGQSDYGYTF
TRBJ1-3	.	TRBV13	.	TGTGCCAGCAGCTTATATCCGGGTTCATCTGGAAACACCATATATTTT	CASSLYPGSSGNTIYF